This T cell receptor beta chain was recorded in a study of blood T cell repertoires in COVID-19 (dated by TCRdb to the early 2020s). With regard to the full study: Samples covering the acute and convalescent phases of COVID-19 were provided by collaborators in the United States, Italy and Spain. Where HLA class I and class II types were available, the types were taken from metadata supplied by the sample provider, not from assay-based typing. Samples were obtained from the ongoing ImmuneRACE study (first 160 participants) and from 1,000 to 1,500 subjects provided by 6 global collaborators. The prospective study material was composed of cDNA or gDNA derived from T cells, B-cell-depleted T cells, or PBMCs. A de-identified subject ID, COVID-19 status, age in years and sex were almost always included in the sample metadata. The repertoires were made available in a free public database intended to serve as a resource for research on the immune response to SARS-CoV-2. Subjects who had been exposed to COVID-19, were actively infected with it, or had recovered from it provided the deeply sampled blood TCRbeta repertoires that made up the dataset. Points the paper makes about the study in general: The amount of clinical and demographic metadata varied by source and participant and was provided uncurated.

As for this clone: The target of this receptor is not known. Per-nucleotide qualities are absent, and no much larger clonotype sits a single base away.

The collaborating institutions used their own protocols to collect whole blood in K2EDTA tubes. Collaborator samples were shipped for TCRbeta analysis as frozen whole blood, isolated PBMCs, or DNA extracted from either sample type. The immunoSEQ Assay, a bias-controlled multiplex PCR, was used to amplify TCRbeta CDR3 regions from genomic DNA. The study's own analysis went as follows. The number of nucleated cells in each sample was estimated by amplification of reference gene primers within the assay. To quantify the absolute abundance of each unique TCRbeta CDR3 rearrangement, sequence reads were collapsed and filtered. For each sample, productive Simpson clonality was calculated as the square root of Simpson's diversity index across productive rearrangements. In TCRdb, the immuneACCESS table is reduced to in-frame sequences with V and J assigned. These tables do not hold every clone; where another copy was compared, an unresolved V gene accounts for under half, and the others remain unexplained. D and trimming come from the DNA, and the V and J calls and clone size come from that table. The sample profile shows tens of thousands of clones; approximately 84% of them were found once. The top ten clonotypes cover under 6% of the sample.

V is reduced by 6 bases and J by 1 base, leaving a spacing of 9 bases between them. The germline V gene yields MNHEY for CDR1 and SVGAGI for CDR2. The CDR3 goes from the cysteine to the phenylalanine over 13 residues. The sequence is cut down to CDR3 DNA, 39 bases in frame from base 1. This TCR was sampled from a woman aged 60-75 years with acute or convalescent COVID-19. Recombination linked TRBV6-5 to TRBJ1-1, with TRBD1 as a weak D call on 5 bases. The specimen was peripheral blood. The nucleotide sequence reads TGTGCCAGCAGCTCACAGGAGAACACTGAAGCTTTCTTT. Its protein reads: CASSSQENTEAFF.